A selection of T cell receptor beta chains follows, all from one sample in a study of human T cells and chemical hapten exposure. MiXCR, applied by TCRdb to the RACE reads, yields one record per CDR3 protein. The sample holds a few hundred thousand distinct CDR3 sequences, about 6.9% seen once. The input for sequencing was whole blood, taken in connection with sensitization to the hapten diphenylcyclopropenone (DPC). These TCRs come from a woman younger than 35 with alopecia areata. Some clones in this sample may be carry-over from other donors' samples. Both conserved end residues are part of each CDR3. A D gene is named only where the DNA matches it firmly. A clone size is listed for some rows: how often the clone was seen (once, few, many), or a class if it is expanded.

j_call | clone_size | v_call | d_call | cdr3_aa | cdr3_nt
TRBJ1-4 | many | TRBV15 | . | CATSRSVNPNEKLFF | TGTGCCACCAGCAGATCTGTGAACCCTAACGAAAAACTGTTTTTT
TRBJ1-6 | few | TRBV4-2 | . | CASSQDITSSYNSPLHF | TGTGCCAGCAGCCAAGATATCACGAGCTCCTATAATTCACCCCTCCACTTT
TRBJ2-3 | once | TRBV10-3 | . | CAKRQRSTDTQYF | TGTGCCAAGCGACAGAGAAGCACAGATACGCAGTATTTT
TRBJ2-3 | many | TRBV29-1 | TRBD2 | CSVDEGLAGHTDTQYF | TGCAGCGTCGATGAGGGACTAGCGGGGCACACAGATACGCAGTATTTT
TRBJ2-5 | few | TRBV19 | . | CASRQNQGQETQYF | TGTGCCAGTAGACAGAACCAGGGGCAAGAGACCCAGTACTTC
TRBJ2-7 | few | TRBV10-3 | . | CAISDMQGTGYEQYF | TGTGCCATCAGTGATATGCAGGGAACGGGTTACGAGCAGTACTTC
TRBJ2-5 | many | TRBV7-9 | TRBD2 | CASSLTKRGLETQYF | TGTGCCAGCAGTCTGACTAAGCGGGGCCTTGAGACCCAGTACTTC
TRBJ2-2 | few | TRBV2 | . | CASSEGRDTGELFF | TGTGCCAGCAGTGAAGGACGGGACACCGGGGAGCTGTTTTTT
TRBJ2-3 | few | TRBV7-2 | TRBD2 | CASSQTSGGSSMQYF | TGTGCCAGCAGCCAAACTAGCGGGGGATCCTCGATGCAGTATTTT
TRBJ1-4 | . | TRBV7-2 | TRBD1 | CASSFPGGSSEKLFF | TGTGCCAGCAGCTTCCCAGGGGGCTCGAGCGAAAAACTGTTTTTT
TRBJ1-3 | . | TRBV6-2/TRBV6-3 | . | CAITGSSGNTIYF | TGTGCCATTACGGGCAGCTCTGGAAACACCATATATTTT
TRBJ1-4 | many | TRBV7-2 | . | CASSPNLEAVNEKLFF | TGTGCCAGCAGCCCCAATTTGGAAGCTGTCAATGAAAAACTGTTTTTT
TRBJ1-5 | many | TRBV6-2/TRBV6-3 | . | CASGGDQPQHF | TGTGCCAGCGGGGGGGATCAGCCCCAGCATTTT
TRBJ1-4 | few | TRBV3-1 | TRBD1 | CASSLEGQGKLFF | TGTGCCAGCAGCCTCGAGGGACAGGGAAAACTGTTTTTT
TRBJ2-7 | . | TRBV7-9 | TRBD1 | CASSFTRDRGSFEQYF | TGTGCCAGCAGCTTCACCCGGGACAGGGGGTCCTTCGAGCAGTACTTC
TRBJ2-7 | few | TRBV19 | . | CATSDISYEQYF | TGTGCCACCTCAGATATCTCCTACGAGCAGTACTTC
TRBJ1-6 | many | TRBV7-2 | TRBD1 | CASSLTVGQGGRSPLHF | TGTGCCAGCAGCTTAACTGTCGGACAGGGAGGCCGTTCACCCCTCCACTTT
TRBJ2-2 | . | TRBV19 | . | CASRRVGGELFF | TGTGCCAGTAGACGAGTTGGCGGGGAGCTGTTTTTT
TRBJ2-1 | few | TRBV4-1 | . | CASSQAPQLFEQFF | TGCGCCAGCAGCCAAGCCCCACAATTGTTTGAGCAGTTCTTC
TRBJ2-5 | many | TRBV7-9 | . | CASSLVPQETQYF | TGTGCCAGCAGCTTGGTGCCTCAAGAGACCCAGTACTTC
TRBJ2-1 | . | TRBV27 | TRBD2 | CASSPPNGGSYNEQFF | TGTGCCAGCAGTCCCCCCAACGGGGGGTCCTACAATGAGCAGTTCTTC
TRBJ2-1 | few | TRBV18 | . | CASSPGQRYLVNNYEQFF | TGTGCCAGCTCACCAGGCCAGCGGTACTTGGTCAACAATTACGAGCAGTTCTTC
TRBJ1-2 | . | TRBV6-2/TRBV6-3 | . | CASSPSRGGYTF | TGTGCCAGCAGCCCCTCTCGGGGTGGCTACACCTTC
TRBJ2-6 | many | TRBV7-2 | . | CASSLVYGANVLTF | TGTGCCAGCAGCTTAGTTTACGGGGCCAACGTCCTGACTTTC
TRBJ2-7 | few | TRBV4-1 | TRBD2 | CASSSRTSGGGEQYF | TGCGCCAGCAGCTCCCGGACTAGCGGGGGGGGCGAGCAGTACTTC
TRBJ2-3 | . | TRBV12-3/TRBV12-4 | . | CASSSGHGGDTQYF | TGTGCCAGCAGTTCCGGACACGGAGGAGATACGCAGTATTTT
TRBJ1-1 | many | TRBV6-5 | . | CASSETDREAFF | TGTGCCAGCAGCGAAACAGACAGGGAAGCTTTCTTT
TRBJ1-4 | many | TRBV29-1 | . | CSVVGGNEKLFF | TGCAGCGTGGTGGGGGGTAATGAAAAACTGTTTTTT
TRBJ2-5 | few | TRBV29-1 | TRBD2 | CSVLSRGGLETQYF | TGCAGCGTTCTCTCCCGGGGGGGCCTGGAGACCCAGTACTTC
TRBJ1-1 | many | TRBV12-3/TRBV12-4 | TRBD1 | CASSFFHGTAGTEAFF | TGTGCCAGCAGTTTTTTTCATGGGACAGCTGGCACTGAAGCTTTCTTT
TRBJ2-2 | few | TRBV6-5 | . | CASSAGNVRELFF | TGTGCCAGCAGTGCAGGGAATGTCCGGGAGCTGTTTTTT
TRBJ2-3 | . | TRBV3-1 | . | CASSQAGGATDTQYF | TGTGCCAGCAGCCAAGCCGGCGGGGCCACAGATACGCAGTATTTT
TRBJ2-2 | few | TRBV18 | . | CASSPNIRVLTGELFF | TGTGCCAGCTCACCAAACATTAGAGTCTTGACCGGGGAGCTGTTTTTT